Below, 26 T cell receptor beta chains from the same sample are listed, as sequenced in a study of patients and donors after allogeneic stem cell transplantation. MiXCR was run by TCRdb on the RT-PCR reads, yielding one entry per CDR3 protein. The data show 150,000 to 250,000 distinct CDR3 sequences, around 41% seen once. Material: blood, either unsorted or a sorted T cell fraction (not recorded which). The receptors here all came from a human donor who was either an allogeneic HSCT recipient or a stem cell or donor lymphocyte infusion donor (not recorded which). It is not recorded whose cells these are; they may come from a transplant donor.

This clonotype was seen a handful of times. The chain employs TRBV7-9 and TRBJ2-2; TRBD1 is a possible D gene (5 bases). Germline V lookup: CDR1 SEHNR, CDR2 FQNEAQ (reference sequence). Trimming pared 6 bases from V and 0 bases from J, leaving 14 bases between. CDR3 size: 16 residues. CDR3 in amino acids: CASRSRGRANTGELFF. The CDR3, as DNA: TGTGCCAGCAGATCTAGGGGCAGAGCGAACACCGGGGAGCTGTTTTTT.

The gene calls are TRBV2 and TRBJ1-1; unclear D gene. The CDR3 runs 16 residues. Germline V lookup: CDR1 SNHLY, CDR2 FYNNEI. The V and J ends lost 0 bases and 0 bases respectively, with 11 bases between them. CDR3 in DNA: TGTGCCAGCAGTGAAGCGAGGGCAGCAATGAACACTGAAGCTTTCTTT. The encoded protein is CASSEARAAMNTEAFF.

The genes are TRBV5-4 and TRBJ1-2; D is ambiguous. This CDR3 has 14 residues. V was shortened by 4 bases and J by 4 bases, with 14 bases between the two germline ends. Looked up from germline, CDR1 is SGHNT and CDR2 is YYREEE (reference sequence). The CDR3 spells CASSRRHEIYGYTF. The CDR3 DNA is TGTGCCAGCAGCCGCCGCCACGAAATCTATGGCTACACCTTC. The full variable domain, its missing parts supplied by reference TRBV5-4 and TRBJ1-2, is ETGVTQSPTHLIKTRGQQVTLRCSSQSGHNTVSWYQQALGQGPQFIFQYYREEENGRGNFPPRFSGLQFPNYSSELNVNALELDDSALYLCASSRRHEIYGYTFGSGTRLTVV.

The chain is built from TRBV27 and TRBJ1-1, with 10 bases matching TRBD1. CDR1 MNHEY and CDR2 SMNVEV come from the germline V gene (reference sequence). The CDR3 has 15 amino acids. Trimming removed 4 bases from V and 5 bases from J; junction bases left unmatched: 7. The CDR3 DNA follows: TGTGCCAGCAGTTCATACGGGACAGGGGAAACTGAAGCTTTCTTT. Its translation is CASSSYGTGETEAFF.

This clonotype was seen only a few times. The chain has TRBV15 and TRBJ2-7; tentatively, D is TRBD1 or TRBD2 (6 bases each). This CDR3 spans 15 amino acids. V was shortened by 1 base and J by 1 base, with 11 bases between the two germline ends. CDR1 is LNHNV and CDR2 is YYDKDF in the germline V gene (reference sequence). The CDR3 DNA reads as TGTGCCACCAGCAGAGGGAGGGGGAGGTCCTACGAGCAGTACTTC. Protein sequence: CATSRGRGRSYEQYF.

J is TRBJ1-1 and V is TRBV6-2 or TRBV6-3, with D possibly TRBD1 on 6 matching bases. This CDR3 has 13 amino acids. Trimming removed 5 bases at V and 5 bases at J, with 12 bases between. Germline lookup yields CDR1 MNHEY and CDR2 SVGEGT. Here the CDR3 DNA reads TGTGCCAGCAGTCCTGACAGGCGAACTGAAGCTTTCTTT. This gives the protein CASSPDRRTEAFF.

V gene TRBV12-3 or TRBV12-4 combines with J gene TRBJ2-2; D remains ambiguous. The CDR3 extends over 14 amino acids. Trimming cost V 3 bases and J 2 bases, with 7 bases left between them. The CDR3 DNA is TGTGCCAGCAGTTTTGGTAGAAACACCGGGGAGCTGTTTTTT. It translates to CASSFGRNTGELFF.

Only a few counts were recorded for this clonotype. The CDR3 DNA follows: TGTGCCAGCAGTTCCCCTAGCGGGAGGCTCTACAATGAGCAGTTCTTC. It codes for CASSSPSGRLYNEQFF. The genes are TRBV12-3 or TRBV12-4 and TRBJ2-1; 11 nucleotides line up with TRBD2. The CDR3 consists of 16 residues. V gave up 4 bases and J gave up 3 bases; unmatched junction bases: 5.

This clonotype was seen a handful of times. The rearrangement links TRBV4-1 to TRBJ2-1, with a weak D call TRBD2 (5 bases). This CDR3 is built from 16 residues. V was cut by 3 bases and J by 5 bases, with 17 bases left in between. CDR1 is MGHRA, CDR2 YSYEKL, per germline. The CDR3, as DNA: TGCGCCAGCAGCCACGTTTGGGAGCGGCTAAACAATGAGCAGTTCTTC. Its translation is CASSHVWERLNNEQFF.

The table lists this clonotype with a few counts. The CDR3 nucleotides are TGCAGCGTCTTACAGGTTTCCACTGAAGCTTTCTTT. Encoded protein: CSVLQVSTEAFF. The chain couples TRBV29-1 to TRBJ1-1, with D possibly TRBD1 on 5 matching bases. Germline CDR1 and CDR2: SQVTM and ANQGSEA. The ends were cut back, 6 bases at V and 4 bases at J, with 12 bases in the middle. This CDR3 is built from 12 residues. Variable domain in full (rest from reference TRBV29-1 and TRBJ1-1): SAVISQKPSRDICQRGTSLTIQCQVDSQVTMMFWYRQQPGQSLTLIATANQGSEATYESGFVIDKFPISRPNLTFSTLTVSNMSPEDSSIYLCSVLQVSTEAFFGQGTRLTVV.

The rearrangement uses TRBV11-2 and TRBJ2-1; unclear D gene. Germline CDR1 is SGHAT and CDR2 is FQNNGV. Trimming removed 1 base from V and 8 bases from J, with 12 bases in between. The CDR3 runs to 14 residues. The CDR3 sequence is CASSLVNSGDEQFF. CDR3 in DNA: TGTGCCAGCAGCTTAGTAAATAGTGGCGATGAGCAGTTCTTC. The full variable domain, completed using reference TRBV11-2 and TRBJ2-1, is EAGVAQSPRYKIIEKRQSVAFWCNPISGHATLYWYQQILGQGPKLLIQFQNNGVVDDSQLPKDRFSAERLKGVDSTLKIQPAKLEDSAVYLCASSLVNSGDEQFFGPGTRLTVL.

The chain combines TRBV12-3 or TRBV12-4 with TRBJ2-3; D possibly corresponds to TRBD1 (6 bases). V lost 1 base, J lost 6 bases, and 17 bases lay in between. The CDR3 spans 16 residues. Here the CDR3 reads CASSLGGDIAMDTQYF. The CDR3 DNA reads as TGTGCCAGCAGTTTAGGAGGGGACATAGCGATGGATACGCAGTATTTT.

This clonotype was counted between two and nine times. The chain carries TRBV7-2 and TRBJ2-2; D may be TRBD1 or TRBD2 (5 bases each). The CDR3 sequence is 16 residues long. Between the trimmed V and J ends, which lost 3 bases and 6 bases, there was a span of 17 bases. The germline gives CDR1 SGHTA, CDR2 FQGNSA. The CDR3 DNA sequence: TGTGCCAGCAGCTTTTTACTGGGGCGAGGGTCCGGGGAGCTGTTTTTT. It yields the protein CASSFLLGRGSGELFF.

This chain connects TRBV20-1 to TRBJ2-7, with TRBD2 identical over 11 bases. The germline V gene has CDR1 DFQATT and CDR2 SNEGSKA (reference sequence). V gave up 3 bases and J gave up 2 bases; unmatched junction bases: 6. This CDR3 contains 15 residues. The CDR3 loop is CSASPTSGSPYEQYF. For the CDR3, the DNA is TGCAGTGCTAGTCCTACTAGCGGGAGCCCCTACGAGCAGTACTTC.

This clonotype occurred once. CDR3 nucleotides: TGTGCCAGCAGCGTAGGGTCAGGGGGCGGGAAGCTCAATGAGCAGTTCTTC. Amino acids: CASSVGSGGGKLNEQFF. V usage is TRBV9 and J usage is TRBJ2-1, with 8 bases aligning to TRBD1. With 0 bases clipped from V and 6 bases from J, the junction kept 11 bases outside the gene matches. The CDR3 is made up of 17 amino acids. In germline, CDR1 is SGDLS, CDR2 YYNGEE.

The chain uses TRBV2 and TRBJ2-5; TRBD2 agrees at 11 bases. Per germline, CDR1 SNHLY and CDR2 FYNNEI. Trimming took 9 bases from V and 2 from J; bases not matched to a gene: 5. CDR3 length equals 14 residues. CDR3 DNA: TGTGCCAGGACACTAGCGGGAGTACAAGAGACCCAGTACTTC. It is translated as CARTLAGVQETQYF.

V and J are TRBV6-2 or TRBV6-3 and TRBJ1-5; D may be TRBD1 (5 bases). CDR1 and CDR2 from the germline V gene are MNHEY and SVGEGT. CDR3 size: 14 residues. Trimming cost V 5 bases and J 3 bases, with 11 bases left between them. CDR3 sequence: CASSRQRHNQPQHF. The CDR3 region has the DNA TGTGCCAGCAGTCGACAGCGTCACAATCAGCCCCAGCATTTT.

This clonotype appeared a few times. The rearrangement links TRBV6-2 or TRBV6-3 to TRBJ1-4, with D perhaps TRBD1 (6 bases). The CDR3 is made up of 14 amino acids. The germline V gene encodes CDR1 MNHEY and CDR2 SVGEGT. V dropped 6 bases and J dropped 5 bases, with 13 bases sitting between them. The CDR3 loop is CASRMTGRNEKLFF. For the CDR3, the DNA is TGTGCCAGCAGGATGACAGGACGAAATGAAAAACTGTTTTTT.

The CDR3 sequence is CASGEGGQPQHF. The CDR3 bases are TGTGCCAGCGGGGAGGGTGGACAGCCCCAGCATTTT. The rearrangement links TRBV12-3 or TRBV12-4 to TRBJ1-5; the D is unclear. Between the trimmed V and J ends, which lost 8 bases and 7 bases, there was a span of 12 bases. The CDR3 consists of 12 residues.

The V gene is TRBV3-1, the J gene TRBJ2-5, with 8 bases identical to TRBD2. V gave up 7 bases and J gave up 5 bases; unmatched junction bases: 12. The CDR3 extends over 15 amino acids. Germline CDR1 reads LGHDT; CDR2 reads YNNKEL (reference sequence). Here the CDR3 DNA reads TGTGCCAGCACCTCGAGGGCTGGCGGGGGGGAGACCCAGTACTTC. This codes for CASTSRAGGGETQYF.

This clonotype has only a few counts. The chain links TRBV4-3 to TRBJ2-2; 10 bases agree with TRBD2. V lost 7 bases to trimming and J lost 4 bases; unmatched junction nucleotides: 6. The germline gives CDR1 LGHNA, CDR2 YSLEER. The CDR3 consists of 15 residues. In DNA form, the CDR3 reads TGCGCCAGCAAGTGGACTAGCGGAGCCACCGGGGAGCTGTTTTTT. Translation gives CASKWTSGATGELFF.

This clonotype was recorded a few times. The V and J genes are TRBV7-2 and TRBJ1-2, with TRBD1 matching over 7 bases. With 3 bases clipped from V and 4 bases from J, the junction kept 8 bases outside the gene matches. This CDR3 has 15 amino acids. The germline CDR1 and CDR2 sequences are SGHTA and FQGNSA. In DNA, the CDR3 is TGTGCCAGCAGCTTTAAGGGGGCCACTTTCTATGGCTACACCTTC. It specifies CASSFKGATFYGYTF.

The gene calls are TRBV28 and TRBJ1-6; a possible D gene is TRBD1 (5 bases). This CDR3 is 13 amino acids long. The germline gives CDR1 MDHEN, CDR2 SYDVKM. The V gene lost 11 bases and the J gene lost 4 bases, with 12 bases spanning the gap. The CDR3 region is CAGGDAYNSPLHF. The CDR3 DNA sequence: TGTGCCGGGGGAGACGCTTATAATTCACCCCTCCACTTT.

The chain recombines TRBV5-1 with TRBJ1-2; no definite D call. The CDR3 is 13 residues long. Germline V lookup: CDR1 SGHRS, CDR2 YFSETQ. Trimming removed 0 bases at V and 7 bases at J, with 10 bases between. As DNA, the CDR3 is TGCGCCAGCAGCTTGGCCGAGCGTTTTGGCTACACCTTC. Encoded protein: CASSLAERFGYTF.

The chain combines TRBV7-2 with TRBJ1-4; D uncertain. The germline CDR1 and CDR2 sequences are SGHTA and FQGNSA. The CDR3 is 15 residues long. V lost 2 bases to trimming and J lost 4 bases, with 11 bases between them. This chain's CDR3 is CASSLSPNSNEKLFF. CDR3 nucleotides: TGTGCCAGCAGCTTAAGCCCCAATAGTAATGAAAAACTGTTTTTT. Together with reference TRBV7-2 and TRBJ1-4, the CDR3 gives the full variable domain: GAGVSQSPSNKVTEKGKDVELRCDPISGHTALYWYRQSLGQGLEFLIYFQGNSAPDKSGLPSDRFSAERTGGSVSTLTIQRTQQEDSAVYLCASSLSPNSNEKLFFGSGTQLSVL.

This clonotype was seen a few times. This chain uses TRBV3-1 with TRBJ2-7; no clear D. The CDR3 is 13 amino acids. The germline V and J ends were trimmed by 0 bases and 8 bases, with 11 bases remaining between them. Germline V CDR1 and CDR2: LGHDT, YNNKEL (reference sequence). The CDR3 region has the DNA TGTGCCAGCAGCCAAGACTCGGGTTGGAAGCAGTACTTC. The encoded protein is CASSQDSGWKQYF.